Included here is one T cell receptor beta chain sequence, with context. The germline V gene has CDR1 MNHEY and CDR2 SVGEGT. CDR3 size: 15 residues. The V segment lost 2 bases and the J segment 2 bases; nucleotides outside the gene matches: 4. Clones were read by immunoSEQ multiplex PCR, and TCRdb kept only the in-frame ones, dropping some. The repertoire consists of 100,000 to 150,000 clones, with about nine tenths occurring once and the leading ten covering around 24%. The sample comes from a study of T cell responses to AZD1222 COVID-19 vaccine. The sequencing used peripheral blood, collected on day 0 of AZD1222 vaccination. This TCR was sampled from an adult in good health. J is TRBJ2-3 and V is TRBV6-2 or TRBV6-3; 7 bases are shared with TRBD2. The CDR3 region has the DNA TGTGCCAGCAGTTACAACAGCGGGGACACAGATACGCAGTATTTT. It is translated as CASSYNSGDTDTQYF.